The text below deals with one T cell receptor (beta chain). Its specificity is not known. Trimming took 2 bases from V and 6 from J, leaving 7 bases between them. Germline CDR1 reads MDHEN; CDR2 reads SYDVKM. CDR3 length equals 13 residues. Allogeneic regulatory or mature dendritic cells were co-cultured for under six days with CFSE-labeled sorted T cells at 1:10. TCRdb's copy holds only in-frame clones and misses some; the assay was immunoSEQ multiplex PCR. The sample carries around 20,000 clones, roughly 85% recorded once. These data belong to a study of regulatory dendritic cells for organ transplantation.

V is TRBV28 and J is TRBJ2-2; D possibly matches TRBD1 or TRBD2 (5 bases each). Input material: naive CD4+ T cells from blood cultured with regulatory dendritic cells. Noted subset: CD45RA+ naive T cells. The sequence was obtained from a human donor in good health. CDR3 amino acids: CASSLRGAGELFF. CDR3 DNA: TGTGCCAGCAGTTTAAGGGGAGCCGGGGAGCTGTTTTTT.